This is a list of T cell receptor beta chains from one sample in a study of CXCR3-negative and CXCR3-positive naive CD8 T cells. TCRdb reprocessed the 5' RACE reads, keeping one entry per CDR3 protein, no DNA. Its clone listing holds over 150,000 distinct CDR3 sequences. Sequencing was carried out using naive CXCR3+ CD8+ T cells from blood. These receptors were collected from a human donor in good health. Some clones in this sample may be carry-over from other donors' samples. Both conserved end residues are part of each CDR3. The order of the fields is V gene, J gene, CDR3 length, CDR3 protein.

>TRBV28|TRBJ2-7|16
CASSLPGDRAPYEQYF
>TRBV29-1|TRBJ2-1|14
CSVEAVGAEDEQFF
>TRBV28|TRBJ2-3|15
CASSFPGLRTDTQYF
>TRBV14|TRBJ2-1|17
CASSQLGLAGRYNEQFF
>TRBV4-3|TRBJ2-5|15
CASSQDGNNQETQYF
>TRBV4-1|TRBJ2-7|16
CASSHPETGSSYEQYF
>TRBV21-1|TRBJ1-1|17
CASSNSIKVVMGTEAFF
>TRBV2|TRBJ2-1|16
CASSEIGGGLRDEQFF
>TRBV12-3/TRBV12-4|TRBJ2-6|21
CASSWTPTGPIPLSGANVLTF
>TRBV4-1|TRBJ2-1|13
CASKGAGYNEQFF